This T cell receptor (beta chain) was recovered during a study of graft-versus-host responses after intestinal transplantation. The overall study: Multivisceral, liver-intestinal, or isolated intestinal grafts were transplanted into recipients. All of the recipients had induction that used anti-thymocyte globulin, then tacrolimus and steroids for two to four years.

The V end was cut by 5 bases, the J end by 5 bases, with 10 bases between. Germline V gives CDR1 WSHSY, CDR2 SAAADI. The length of the CDR3 is 12 residues. Profiled with immunoSEQ multiplex PCR; TCRdb holds only in-frame clones, not every one. Altogether about 39,000 clones are present, more than 90% being singletons, with the ten largest covering over 0.2%. Study conclusions and caveats: Recipient-marrow GvH clones were detected, some having first appeared in ileum or blood.

The count of this clone is one. Its antigen is not known. V and J are TRBV10-2 and TRBJ2-7, with D perhaps matching TRBD2 (5 bases). The specimen was unstimulated CD8+ T cells sorted from spleen or lymph node cells, collected before transplant. The TCR originated in a human donor who was the organ donor for an intestinal transplant. CDR3 sequence reads: CASSLALDEQYF. In DNA, the CDR3 is TGCGCCAGCAGTCTAGCTTTGGACGAGCAGTACTTC.